The T cell receptor beta chain described here comes from a study of beta chain features in type 1 diabetes. There are a few counts of this clone. Antigen: not known. The authors reverse transcribed all of the isolated RNA, so sequencing captured expressed TCRB transcripts. Some clones are missing from TCRdb's copy, which holds only in-frame ones; the method was immunoSEQ multiplex PCR. The sample has about 390,000 clones; over 9% are singletons. The CDR3 has 17 residues. CDR1 and CDR2 from the germline V gene are SNHLY and FYNNEI. Germline trimming cut 0 bases from V and 8 bases from J; bases unmatched to any gene: 11. Findings of the study overall: All four CD4+ subsets from Type 1 diabetes patients carried moderately but significantly shorter TCRB CDR3s.

The receptor's source is a man between 25 and 39 years old with type 1 diabetes. The sequenced material came from central memory CD4+ T cells from blood. The chain has TRBV2 and TRBJ1-4; 8 nucleotides match TRBD1. The CDR3 nucleotides are TGTGCCAGCAGTGAAGCGGGGACAGGCCCTCGATGGGAAAAACTGTTTTTT. Translating it yields CASSEAGTGPRWEKLFF.